The 16 T cell receptor beta chains below were found in one sample sequenced in a study of blood T cell repertoires in COVID-19. The method was immunoSEQ multiplex PCR; TCRdb's version includes in-frame clones alone and lacks a portion of them. The repertoire holds roughly 260,000 clones, with 90% as singletons. Sequenced input: peripheral blood. These receptors all stem from a woman in her 40s with acute or convalescent COVID-19.

The chain has TRBV6-5 and TRBJ1-2, with D maybe TRBD1 (6 bases). Trimming cost V 6 bases and J 7 bases, with 15 bases left between them. CDR3 length: 13 amino acids. From germline, CDR1 is MNHEY and CDR2 SVGAGI. The CDR3: CASRQQQGSGYTF. The CDR3 bases are TGTGCCAGCAGGCAACAACAGGGTAGTGGCTACACCTTC.

The chain has TRBV7-6 and TRBJ1-3; 9 bases line up with TRBD1. CDR3 length: 17 amino acids. Germline assignment: CDR1 SGHVS and CDR2 FNYEAQ. V was clipped by 3 bases and J by 0 bases; unmatched bases: 6. CDR3 protein: CASSLLGGQGSGNTIYF. The CDR3 coding sequence is TGTGCCAGCAGCTTGTTGGGGGGACAGGGCTCTGGAAACACCATATATTTT.

The chain links TRBV29-1 to TRBJ1-4; D unresolved. Germline assignment: CDR1 SQVTM and CDR2 ANQGSEA. CDR3 length equals 14 residues. V shed 0 bases and J shed 7 bases, with 12 bases lying between them. CDR3 in amino acids: CSVEEASRGEKLFF. The CDR3 DNA sequence: TGCAGCGTTGAAGAGGCCAGCCGAGGTGAAAAACTGTTTTTT.

This sequence joins TRBV9 and TRBJ2-5; 10 nucleotides line up with TRBD1. CDR3 length equals 14 residues. The junction had 4 bases not matched to a gene; V was cut back by 3 bases and J by 5 bases. Germline values: CDR1 SGDLS, CDR2 YYNGEE. This CDR3 is CASSEGQGYETQYF. The DNA of the CDR3 is TGTGCCAGCAGCGAGGGACAGGGGTATGAGACCCAGTACTTC.

This sequence joins TRBV5-1 and TRBJ2-3; TRBD1 matches at 8 bases. The CDR3 is 15 residues long. The V gene's germline CDR1 is SGHRS and CDR2 YFSETQ. The V segment lost 1 base and the J segment 4 bases; nucleotides outside the gene matches: 5. The CDR3, as DNA: TGCGCCAGCAGCTTGCAGACAGGGGAGGCAGATACGCAGTATTTT. It specifies CASSLQTGEADTQYF.

This clone was seen a handful of times. Other nucleotide sequences in the sample specify the same CDR3. This rearrangement joins TRBV5-1 to TRBJ2-1; TRBD2 matches at 7 bases. J lost 6 bases, V lost 2 bases, and 5 bases had no gene match. Germline CDR1 and CDR2: SGHRS and YFSETQ. There are 14 residues in the CDR3. Written as DNA, the CDR3 is TGCGCCAGCAGCTTTACTGCGGGAGTCAATGAGCAGTTCTTC. Amino acid sequence: CASSFTAGVNEQFF.

Only a few counts were recorded for this clone. The CDR3: CASSQGQGAGETQYF. The DNA of the CDR3 is TGTGCCAGCAGCCAGGGACAGGGGGCCGGTGAGACCCAGTACTTC. The chain has TRBV25-1 and TRBJ2-5; 12 nucleotides line up with TRBD1. Germline CDR1 is MGHDK and CDR2 is SYGVNS. Germline trimming cut 6 bases from V and 5 bases from J; bases unmatched to any gene: 7. The CDR3 contains 15 residues. Variable domain in full (rest from reference TRBV25-1 and TRBJ2-5): EADIYQTPRYLVIGTGKKITLECSQTMGHDKMYWYQQDPGMELHLIHYSYGVNSTEKGDLSSESTVSRIRTEHFPLTLESARPSHTSQYLCASSQGQGAGETQYFGPGTRLLVL.

V usage is TRBV2 and J usage is TRBJ1-2; 9 nucleotides agree with TRBD1. The trim removed 6 bases at V and 3 bases at J, leaving 5 bases unmatched. Germline V CDR1 and CDR2: SNHLY, FYNNEI. The CDR3 spans 14 residues. CDR3 bases: TGTGCCAGCAGACTGGGACAGGGATACTATGGCTACACCTTC. It specifies CASRLGQGYYGYTF.

The chain combines TRBV10-2 with TRBJ2-5; TRBD2 is a possible D gene (5 bases). Germline-derived CDR1 and CDR2 are WSHSY and SAAADI. The CDR3 totals 16 residues. Deletions cut 0 bases from V and 4 bases from J, with 15 bases between. CDR3: CASSESSGPGLETQYF. CDR3 bases: TGCGCCAGCAGTGAGTCAAGCGGCCCGGGTTTAGAGACCCAGTACTTC.

The chain is built from TRBV5-6 and TRBJ1-1; 11 bases agree with TRBD1. This CDR3 region has 15 residues. Germline V gene data show CDR1 as SGHDT and CDR2 as YYEEEE. V lost 3 bases, J lost 3 bases, and 4 bases stayed unmatched. CDR3 nucleotides: TGTGCCAGCAGCTGGGACAGGGGGTATCACACTGAAGCTTTCTTT. This translates into CASSWDRGYHTEAFF.

This chain joins TRBV5-1 and TRBJ2-5; TRBD2 might be the D (6 bases). The CDR3 has 16 residues. The germline V gene has CDR1 SGHRS and CDR2 YFSETQ. V lost 0 bases, J lost 5 bases, and 17 bases lay in between. DNA of the CDR3: TGCGCCAGCAGCTTGGAGCCGGGGGTCCTGGGGGAGACCCAGTACTTC. It translates to CASSLEPGVLGETQYF.

CDR3 DNA: TGTGCCAGCAGTTCCCGCAGGGGGCTTACTGAAGCTTTCTTT. Amino acids: CASSSRRGLTEAFF. The V call is TRBV6-5, the J call TRBJ1-1; 8 positions match TRBD1. The CDR3 has 14 amino acids. Germline V gene data show CDR1 as MNHEY and CDR2 as SVGAGI. J lost 5 bases, V lost 4 bases, and 6 bases had no gene match.

The chain employs TRBV24-1 and TRBJ1-1; D remains unclear. Trimming pared 9 bases from V and 1 base from J, leaving 11 bases between. This CDR3 contains 13 residues. Germline CDR1 and CDR2: KGHDR and SFDVKD. This CDR3 reads CATSTDKNTEAFF. DNA of the CDR3: TGTGCCACCTCAACCGACAAGAACACTGAAGCTTTCTTT.

The chain has TRBV5-6 and TRBJ2-6; TRBD2 is a possible D gene (5 bases). In germline, CDR1 is SGHDT, CDR2 YYEEEE. V was clipped by 2 bases and J by 2 bases, with 8 bases between them. This CDR3 region has 15 residues. CDR3 loop: CASSFVGAGANVLTF. The CDR3 bases are TGTGCCAGCAGCTTTGTCGGGGCTGGGGCCAACGTCCTGACTTTC.

This chain connects TRBV19 to TRBJ1-6; 12 bases line up with TRBD1. Germline values: CDR1 LNHDA, CDR2 SQIVND (reference sequence). The CDR3 totals 16 residues. Trimming at V came to 5 bases and at J to 8 bases, leaving 7 bases not matched to a gene. The CDR3 loop reads CASSVGQGAPDSPLHF. The CDR3 coding sequence is TGTGCCAGTAGTGTGGGACAGGGGGCGCCTGATTCACCCCTCCACTTT.

The CDR3 loop reads CASSLDGGFDTEAFF. CDR3 sequence (DNA): TGTGCCAGCAGCTTAGACGGGGGGTTCGACACTGAAGCTTTCTTT. V gene TRBV11-2 combines with J gene TRBJ1-1, with D possibly matching TRBD1 (5 bases). Germline V CDR1 and CDR2: SGHAT, FQNNGV. The V gene lost 0 bases and the J gene lost 3 bases, with 11 bases spanning the gap. CDR3 length: 15 residues.